This TCR beta chain was identified in a study of blood T cells in healthy people across ages. Study summary: There was about one barcoded beta molecule captured by template switching per two T cells.

Combining a sample-barcoded 5' primer with a J-beta primer mix, a second PCR ran for about 7 to 11 cycles. TCRdb re-analysed the 5' RACE reads in MiXCR, keeping a single row per CDR3 protein. The table includes 750,000 or so distinct CDR3 sequences, 25% detected once. The CDR3 runs 14 residues. Trimming cost V 6 bases and J 0 bases, with 14 bases left between them. Germline CDR1 DFQATT, CDR2 SNEGSKA (reference sequence). The data also belong to a second study, concerning T cells of mothers and their children.

This TCR came from a boy between 5 and 17 years old in good health. The chain joins TRBV20-1 to TRBJ1-1; D is possibly TRBD1 (5 bases). The sequenced material came from blood. CDR3 DNA sequence: TGCAGTGCCACAAACCGGGGGTTGAACACTGAAGCTTTCTTT. Protein: CSATNRGLNTEAFF.